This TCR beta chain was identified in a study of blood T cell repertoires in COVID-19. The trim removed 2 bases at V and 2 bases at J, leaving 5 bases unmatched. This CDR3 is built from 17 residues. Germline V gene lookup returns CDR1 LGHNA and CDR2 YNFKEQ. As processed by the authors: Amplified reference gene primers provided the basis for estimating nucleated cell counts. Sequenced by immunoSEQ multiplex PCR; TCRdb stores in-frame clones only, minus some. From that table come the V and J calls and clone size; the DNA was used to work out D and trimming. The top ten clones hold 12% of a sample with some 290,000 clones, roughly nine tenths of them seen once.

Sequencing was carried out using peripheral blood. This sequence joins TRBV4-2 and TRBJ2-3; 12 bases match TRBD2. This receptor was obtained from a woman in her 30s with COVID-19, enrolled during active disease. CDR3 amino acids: CASSQIGLAGPTDTQYF. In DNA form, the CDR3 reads TGTGCCAGCAGCCAAATAGGACTAGCGGGGCCCACAGATACGCAGTATTTT.